What follows are 21 T cell receptor beta chains derived from one specimen sequenced in a study of regulatory T cells in long-lasting Graves disease. The sample's time point: newly diagnosed GD, antithyroid drugs for less than 3 months. Extracted PBMC RNA gave rise to the TCR library. In building TCR beta libraries, iRepertoire HTBI primers were used together with Arm-PCR of CDR3 regions. MiXCR was run by TCRdb on the multiplex PCR reads, yielding one entry per CDR3 protein. The sample lists about 400,000 distinct CDR3 sequences; around 15% were seen once. The input for sequencing was peripheral blood mononuclear cells (PBMCs), taken at new diagnosis, from a patient treated with antithyroid drugs. These receptor sequences come from a female donor with Graves disease.

This clonotype was found a few times. This may arise from a read error, as a much more abundant clone is one base away. The V call is TRBV20-1, the J call TRBJ1-1, with 8 bases lining up with TRBD1. This CDR3 spans 15 amino acids. J lost 4 bases, V lost 5 bases, and 12 bases had no gene match. The germline V gene has CDR1 DFQATT and CDR2 SNEGSKA (reference sequence). CDR3 in amino acids: CSAEGRGQSGTEAFF. The DNA of the CDR3 is TGCAGTGCTGAAGGCAGGGGGCAATCGGGCACTGAAGCTTTCTTT.

This clonotype was found many times. The chain is built from TRBV20-1 and TRBJ2-2, with TRBD2 identical over 7 bases. The CDR3 covers 17 residues. Germline V gene sequence: CDR1 DFQATT, CDR2 SNEGSKA (reference sequence). V trimming: 5 bases; J trimming: 5 bases; junction bases outside the gene matches: 17. The CDR3: CSAPPGKVAGGTGELFF. The CDR3 bases are TGCAGTGCTCCTCCTGGGAAAGTCGCCGGGGGGACCGGGGAGCTGTTTTTT.

This clonotype showed up many times. V usage is TRBV11-1 and J usage is TRBJ2-7; D gene uncertain. This CDR3 has 16 residues. V dropped 1 base and J dropped 3 bases, with 16 bases sitting between them. Germline V gene sequence: CDR1 SGHAT, CDR2 FQDESV (reference sequence). DNA of the CDR3: TGTGCCAGCAGCTTAGACGACGCATCTATCTACTACGAGCAGTACTTC. Protein product: CASSLDDASIYYEQYF.

The V gene is TRBV7-2, the J gene TRBJ1-1, with D possibly being TRBD1 (5 bases). The ends were cut back, 5 bases at V and 1 base at J, with 14 bases in the middle. CDR1 is SGHTA and CDR2 is FQGNSA in the germline V gene. This CDR3 comprises 15 residues. CDR3 in amino acids: CASSPWGVGNTEAFF. The CDR3 region has the DNA TGTGCCAGCAGCCCCTGGGGGGTGGGGAACACTGAAGCTTTCTTT.

This chain uses TRBV20-1 with TRBJ2-7; weak D call: TRBD1 (6 bases). The CDR3 runs to 15 residues. Trimming pared 3 bases from V and 4 bases from J, leaving 19 bases between. The V gene's germline CDR1 is DFQATT and CDR2 SNEGSKA (reference sequence). DNA of the CDR3: TGCAGTGCTAGGGGCACCGGGACACTTTTTTACGAGCAGTACTTC. It encodes CSARGTGTLFYEQYF.

This clonotype appeared a few times. The gene calls are TRBV27 and TRBJ1-2, with D hard to call. The germline V gene has CDR1 MNHEY and CDR2 SMNVEV (reference sequence). Trimming removed 5 bases from V and 8 bases from J, with 15 bases in between. This CDR3 region has 13 residues. CDR3 loop: CASSQQPLEGYTF. Written as DNA, the CDR3 is TGTGCCAGCAGTCAACAACCCCTTGAGGGCTACACCTTC.

This clonotype was seen at least ten times. This chain uses TRBV7-9 with TRBJ1-5; no clear D. There are 15 residues in the CDR3. Looked up from germline, CDR1 is SEHNR and CDR2 is FQNEAQ (reference sequence). V was cut by 0 bases and J by 1 base, with 7 bases left in between. CDR3: CASSLAGISNQPQHF. CDR3 nucleotides: TGTGCCAGCAGCTTAGCAGGCATCAGCAATCAGCCCCAGCATTTT.

In this sample, this clonotype turned up many times. The V gene is TRBV7-9, the J gene TRBJ2-1, with a weak D call TRBD2 (5 bases). Trimming removed 1 base at V and 0 bases at J, with 10 bases between. Germline V gene data show CDR1 as SEHNR and CDR2 as FQNEAQ (reference sequence). CDR3 length equals 16 residues. The CDR3 loop is CASSLGLPSSYNEQFF. For the CDR3, the DNA is TGTGCCAGCAGCTTAGGACTACCAAGCTCCTACAATGAGCAGTTCTTC.

At least ten counts were recorded for this clonotype. This rearrangement joins TRBV11-2 to TRBJ2-1; D remains unclear. CDR3 length: 16 amino acids. CDR1 and CDR2 (germline): SGHAT, FQNNGV. Trimming removed 2 bases at V and 0 bases at J, with 11 bases between. The CDR3 DNA reads TGTGCCAGCAGCTTACGTTTCACCCTCTCCTACAATGAGCAGTTCTTC. It translates to CASSLRFTLSYNEQFF.

This clonotype came up many times. The rearrangement joins TRBV2 to TRBJ2-2; D is uncertain. Germline V gives CDR1 SNHLY, CDR2 FYNNEI. This CDR3 is built from 15 residues. The V end was cut by 2 bases, the J end by 1 base, with 8 bases between. The DNA of the CDR3 is TGTGCCAGCAGTGAAAGCAGCCAGAACACCGGGGAGCTGTTTTTT. It yields the protein CASSESSQNTGELFF. Variable domain in full (rest from reference TRBV2 and TRBJ2-2): EPEVTQTPSHQVTQMGQEVILRCVPISNHLYFYWYRQILGQKVEFLVSFYNNEISEKSEIFDDQFSVERPDGSNFTLKIRSTKLEDSAMYFCASSESSQNTGELFFGEGSRLTVL.

This chain connects TRBV4-1 to TRBJ2-1; 7 bases map to TRBD1. Germline CDR1 reads MGHRA; CDR2 reads YSYEKL. V dropped 4 bases and J dropped 8; count of bases not matched to a gene: 14. The CDR3 covers 16 residues. This CDR3 is CASSPTPARGNYEQFF. CDR3 DNA: TGCGCCAGCAGCCCGACACCGGCCAGGGGGAATTATGAGCAGTTCTTC.

This clonotype has more than one count but fewer than ten. A much larger clone is a single base away; this may be a read error. The chain joins TRBV6-1 to TRBJ1-2; TRBD1 matches at 10 bases. The V gene's germline CDR1 is MNHNS and CDR2 SASEGT. The CDR3 contains 17 residues. The CDR3 sequence is CASRLDRGREVNYGYAF. DNA of the CDR3: TGTGCCAGCAGACTTGACAGGGGGCGAGAGGTGAACTATGGCTACGCCTTC.

About this clonotype: One end of the junction is discordant with germline, which a read error may explain. V and J are TRBV6-2 or TRBV6-3 and TRBJ1-5; D is undetermined. Looked up from germline, CDR1 is MNHEY and CDR2 is SVGEGT. The CDR3 has 15 amino acids. The CDR3 region has the DNA TGTGCCGGCAGTACGACTGGAAGTAGCAATCAGCCCCAGCATTTT. Protein: CAGSTTGSSNQPQHF.

This clonotype was observed many times. The chain carries TRBV6-1 and TRBJ1-2; D gene ambiguous. Trimming pared 4 bases from V and 7 bases from J, leaving 19 bases between. Germline assignment: CDR1 MNHNS and CDR2 SASEGT. The CDR3 covers 15 residues. The DNA for the CDR3 is TGTGCCAGCAGTGCGAACGGATTCTATGACCTTGGCTACACCTTC. It is translated as CASSANGFYDLGYTF.

The chain couples TRBV11-2 to TRBJ1-4; 11 nucleotides line up with TRBD1. Germline values: CDR1 SGHAT, CDR2 FQNNGV. The junction had 5 bases not matched to a gene; V was cut back by 1 base and J by 4 bases. The CDR3 is made up of 17 amino acids. CDR3 sequence reads: CASSLGTGGPRNEKLFF. CDR3 bases: TGTGCCAGCAGCTTAGGGACAGGGGGCCCTCGTAATGAAAAACTGTTTTTT.

This clonotype was seen at least ten times. The chain couples TRBV27 to TRBJ1-1; D is ambiguous. There are 13 residues in the CDR3. V gave up 0 bases and J gave up 5 bases, with 7 bases separating them. Germline V gives CDR1 MNHEY, CDR2 SMNVEV (reference sequence). The CDR3: CASSLSSRTEAFF. The CDR3 DNA sequence: TGTGCCAGCAGTTTATCTTCCAGGACTGAAGCTTTCTTT.

This clonotype was seen at least ten times. The chain has TRBV11-2 and TRBJ2-3; TRBD2 matches 10 bases. The J segment lost 4 bases and the V segment lost 2 bases, leaving 9 bases of the junction unmatched. CDR1 and CDR2 (germline): SGHAT, FQNNGV. CDR3 length equals 17 residues. The CDR3 region is CASSLRRLAGVPDTQYF. Here the CDR3 DNA reads TGTGCCAGCAGCTTAAGGAGACTAGCGGGTGTTCCAGATACGCAGTATTTT.

This clonotype was seen a few times. The chain joins TRBV5-8 to TRBJ1-5; 8 bases are shared with TRBD1. The V gene end was trimmed by 3 bases and the J gene end by 5 bases; junction bases not matched to a gene: 10. Germline-derived CDR1 and CDR2 are SGHTS and YDEGEE. The length of the CDR3 is 16 residues. The CDR3 coding sequence is TGTGCCAGCAGCTCACCAGTACAGACAGGGGATCAGCCCCAGCATTTT. This encodes CASSSPVQTGDQPQHF.

The chain is built from TRBV19 and TRBJ1-1, with TRBD1 matching over 8 bases. CDR1 and CDR2 from the germline V gene are LNHDA and SQIVND (reference sequence). After removal of 8 bases from V and 0 bases from J, the junction contained 8 bases not matched to a gene. The CDR3 sequence is 15 residues long. The CDR3 bases are TGTGCCAGTCCCCCCCGGACAGGGTTGAACACTGAAGCTTTCTTT. Amino acid sequence: CASPPRTGLNTEAFF.

The chain uses TRBV4-2 and TRBJ1-6, with D uncertain. CDR1 and CDR2 from the germline V gene are LGHNA and YNFKEQ. This CDR3 comprises 16 residues. Deletions cut 0 bases from V and 0 bases from J, with 6 bases between. This chain's CDR3 is CASSQEISSYNSPLHF. The CDR3 bases are TGTGCCAGCAGCCAAGAGATCAGCTCCTATAATTCACCCCTCCACTTT.

This clonotype showed up just a few times. Compared with germline, one end of the junction differs, possibly owing to a read error. V and J are TRBV4-2 and TRBJ1-5; D gene uncertain. There are 17 residues in the CDR3. CDR1 and CDR2 from the germline V gene are LGHNA and YNFKEQ. CDR3 nucleotides: TGTGCCAGCAGCCAAGATATCCCCGGTTATAGCAATCACCCCCAGCATTTT. It codes for CASSQDIPGYSNHPQHF.